Listed below are T cell receptor beta chains from one sample, sequenced in a study of T cell changes during pregnancy in multiple sclerosis. Data came from immunoSEQ multiplex PCR; TCRdb stores just in-frame clones and leaves some out. The sample lists 39,000 or so clones; about 90% were seen once. Sample: CD4+ T cells from peripheral blood mononuclear cells, taken after pregnancy. Receptors were obtained from a female donor in good health, enrolled as a control in a pregnancy study. The CDR3 runs from the conserved cysteine through the conserved F or W.

v_call cdr3_aa
TRBV27 CASSLNRAYGYTF
TRBV5-6 CASSPPVGRDTRGELFF
TRBV4-1 CASSQRTGYGNTEAFF
TRBV11-2 CAVQVAAYGYTF
TRBV27 CASSLKPQGGYGYTF
TRBV6-5 CASTSAGGTTDEQFF
TRBV18 CASSPPGTRETQYF
TRBV6-4 CASTPEAWGAGANVLTF
TRBV5-4 CASSSQGAAGYTF
TRBV2 CASSVQSPEQYF
TRBV6-4 CASRPRQGATEAFF
TRBV5-6 CASSLARGLGSCEQYF
TRBV15 CATSRDRGAGTSYEQYF
TRBV5-4 CASSPVDLGGNTIYF
TRBV18 CASSPSQGTRTEAFF
TRBV5-1 CASSLGGTEDQYF
TRBV29-1 CSVTPWTGAFTDTQYF
TRBV30 CAWEGAAGDTQYF
TRBV6-1 CASSFRDTNTGELFF
TRBV2 CASSEQTVSTGELFF
TRBV5-1 CASSLSQGAYGYTF